The T cell receptor beta chain described here comes from a study of tissue T cells after allogeneic stem cell transplantation. Study-wide points: Shared clones across patients were few; motif clustering revealed tissue-specific shared signatures. This small cohort was clinically heterogeneous, and sampling depth was a limitation.

Sequencing of TCRbeta CDR3 at survey depth gave sequences and template counts. Only in-frame clones appear in the TCRdb table, and some are missing; sequencing was by immunoSEQ multiplex PCR. The data contain fewer than 7,500 clones, approximately 55% of them singletons. About this clone itself: The antigen remains unidentified. Germline and genes here are mouse. The CDR3 is cut off 1 residue early in the read; its end comes from the germline J gene.

Germline V gene sequence: CDR1 SGHSA, CDR2 FRNQAP. The CDR3 extends over 14 amino acids. V lost 0 bases, J lost 2 bases, and 6 bases lay in between. Time point specified: mouse harvest day 7 after allogeneic transplant. Tail vein injection delivered 10^7 T-cell-depleted bone marrow cells and 10^6 splenic CD5+ T cells. Tissues came from B6→BALB/c major-mismatch GVHD mice at day 7 or 14. The receptor was derived from a female BALB/c mouse given C57BL/6 T cells with graft-versus-host disease after an allogeneic hematopoietic cell transplant. The rearrangement uses TRBV16 and TRBJ2-4; D call uncertain. Sequenced sample: gut tissue. The sequenced part of the CDR3 DNA is TGTGCAAGCAGCTTAGAGTGGTCTCAAAACACCTTGTAC. This encodes CASSLEWSQNTLY. The CDR3 in full is CASSLEWSQNTLYF.